One and the same sample provided the 16 T cell receptor beta chains below, sequenced in a study of T cell responses to AZD1222 COVID-19 vaccine. TCRdb keeps only in-frame clones here, not all; method: immunoSEQ multiplex PCR. The sample contains approximately 180,000 clones, just under 95% of which appear only once. Sequences were derived from peripheral blood, sampled 28 days after the second dose of the MenACWY control vaccine. These TCRs come from an adult who received the MenACWY meningococcal vaccine as a control.

This clone appeared a single time. The chain employs TRBV2 and TRBJ2-3, with D unclear. The CDR3 spans 14 residues. With 2 bases removed from V and 2 bases from J, the gap between germline ends came to 8 bases. Looked up from germline, CDR1 is SNHLY and CDR2 is FYNNEI. CDR3 nucleotides: TGTGCCAGCAGTGAAAGGCAGCACACAGATACGCAGTATTTT. Amino acids: CASSERQHTDTQYF. The whole variable domain, remainder taken from reference TRBV2 and TRBJ2-3, is EPEVTQTPSHQVTQMGQEVILRCVPISNHLYFYWYRQILGQKVEFLVSFYNNEISEKSEIFDDQFSVERPDGSNFTLKIRSTKLEDSAMYFCASSERQHTDTQYFGPGTRLTVL.

The genes are TRBV4-3 and TRBJ1-5; 9 nucleotides match TRBD1. J was trimmed by 0 bases and V by 3 bases; bases with no gene match: 6. This CDR3 spans 17 amino acids. Germline CDR1 reads LGHNA; CDR2 reads YSLEER. The CDR3 sequence is CASSHGQGRNSNQPQHF. The CDR3 DNA reads TGCGCCAGCAGCCACGGACAGGGGCGGAATAGCAATCAGCCCCAGCATTTT.

In DNA form, the CDR3 reads TGTGCCAGCAGAGGGGGGAGCACAGATACGCAGTATTTT. Encoded protein: CASRGGSTDTQYF. This chain uses TRBV12-3 or TRBV12-4 with TRBJ2-3, with D perhaps being TRBD1 or TRBD2 (6 bases each). The CDR3 totals 13 residues. The V gene lost 6 bases and the J gene lost 0 bases, with 7 bases spanning the gap.

This chain links TRBV5-1 with TRBJ1-1; D is perhaps TRBD1 (5 bases). The germline V and J ends were trimmed by 0 bases and 2 bases, with 8 bases remaining between them. The CDR3 contains 14 residues. From germline, CDR1 is SGHRS and CDR2 YFSETQ. This CDR3 reads CASSLDRGNTEAFF. The DNA of the CDR3 is TGCGCCAGCAGCTTGGACCGGGGCAACACTGAAGCTTTCTTT. Complete variable domain (other parts from reference TRBV5-1 and TRBJ1-1): KAGVTQTPRYLIKTRGQQVTLSCSPISGHRSVSWYQQTPGQGLQFLFEYFSETQRNKGNFPGRFSGRQFSNSRSEMNVSTLELGDSALYLCASSLDRGNTEAFFGQGTRLTVV.

The rearrangement uses TRBV5-5 and TRBJ1-1, with D tentatively TRBD1 (6 bases). Trimming shortened V by 2 bases and J by 4 bases, and 15 bases separated the two germline ends. This CDR3 region has 15 residues. Per the germline V gene, CDR1 is SGHKS and CDR2 is YYEKEE (reference sequence). The CDR3 DNA reads as TGTGCCAGCAGCTTCGCCGGGGCAGGGGTCACTGAAGCTTTCTTT. Translation: CASSFAGAGVTEAFF.

The genes are TRBV5-1 and TRBJ1-3; D not resolved. There are 16 residues in the CDR3. The germline V and J ends were trimmed by 4 bases and 0 bases, with 14 bases remaining between them. Germline V gene data show CDR1 as SGHRS and CDR2 as YFSETQ. This CDR3 reads CASSRGPGSSGNTIYF. CDR3 DNA: TGCGCCAGCAGCCGAGGGCCGGGGAGCTCTGGAAACACCATATATTTT.

This rearrangement joins TRBV6-5 to TRBJ1-5, with D tentatively TRBD1 (5 bases). The V end was cut by 5 bases, the J end by 6 bases, with 14 bases between. The CDR3 spans 14 residues. The germline gives CDR1 MNHEY, CDR2 SVGAGI. CDR3 nucleotides: TGTGCCAGCAGTACGGGACGAACAGGTCAGCCCCAGCATTTT. Its protein is CASSTGRTGQPQHF.

As DNA, the CDR3 is TGTGCCAGCGCTACCGCTGAAGCTTTCTTT. This sequence encodes CASATAEAFF. This chain connects TRBV6-5 to TRBJ1-1; no clear D. CDR1 is MNHEY and CDR2 is SVGAGI in the germline V gene. V was trimmed by 8 bases and J by 6 bases, leaving 7 bases between them. This CDR3 contains 10 residues.

The chain joins TRBV7-9 to TRBJ1-4; 8 bases are shared with TRBD1. V lost 1 base and J lost 5; bases outside the gene matches: 0. Germline CDR1 is SEHNR and CDR2 is FQNEAQ (reference sequence). The CDR3 length is 14 residues. For the CDR3, the DNA is TGTGCCAGCAGCTTAGACAGGGGGAATGAAAAACTGTTTTTT. Translated: CASSLDRGNEKLFF.

The rearrangement joins TRBV16 to TRBJ1-5; unclear D gene. The CDR3 spans 14 residues. Trimming stripped 0 bases from V and 7 bases from J, with 10 bases between. Germline CDR1 KGHSY, CDR2 FQNENV. CDR3 DNA sequence: TGTGCCAGCAGCCAATCGGGCAGTGACCAGCCCCAGCATTTT. This translates into CASSQSGSDQPQHF.

The rearrangement uses TRBV3-1 (or the pseudogene TRBV3-2) and TRBJ1-6, with D maybe TRBD1 (6 bases). V lost 4 bases to trimming and J lost 7 bases, with 17 bases between them. Germline-derived CDR1 and CDR2 are LGHDT and YNNKEL (reference sequence). The length of the CDR3 is 16 residues. As DNA, the CDR3 is TGTGCCAGCAGCCCCTCCGGGGGCTCGAGGAATTCACCCCTCCACTTT. Translation: CASSPSGGSRNSPLHF.

J is TRBJ2-2 and V is TRBV27, with a tentative D call TRBD2 (5 bases). The CDR3 contains 17 residues. The V end was cut by 1 base, the J end by 3 bases, with 15 bases between. Germline V lookup: CDR1 MNHEY, CDR2 SMNVEV (reference sequence). As DNA, the CDR3 is TGTGCCAGCAGTTTATGGTTGGGAGCCCTCGACACCGGGGAGCTGTTTTTT. Amino acids: CASSLWLGALDTGELFF.

V is TRBV9 and J is TRBJ1-6, with D perhaps matching TRBD1 (6 bases). Trimming stripped 3 bases from V and 6 bases from J, with 13 bases between. The CDR3 totals 15 residues. Germline V gene sequence: CDR1 SGDLS, CDR2 YYNGEE. In DNA form, the CDR3 reads TGTGCCAGCAGCGCTTCCAGGGGTAGTAATTCACCCCTCCACTTT. The encoded protein is CASSASRGSNSPLHF.

The chain recombines TRBV21-1 with TRBJ1-6; TRBD1 was called by the table and not checked on the DNA. TRBV21-1 is recorded as a pseudogene. CDR3 length: 16 amino acids. CDR3 sequence reads: CASSKVTRGWNSPLHF. CDR3 nucleotide sequence: TGTGCCAGCAGCAAAGTTACCAGGGGTTGGAATTCACCCCTCCACTTT.

V usage is TRBV3-1 (or the pseudogene TRBV3-2) and J usage is TRBJ1-2; the D gene is possibly TRBD1 (5 bases). Looked up from germline, CDR1 is LGHDT and CDR2 is YNNKEL (reference sequence). V shed 4 bases and J shed 2 bases, with 23 bases lying between them. The CDR3 is 18 amino acids. CDR3 sequence (DNA): TGTGCCAGCAGCCCGCTCCCCGGTGGAAGGGGCCGCAACTATGGCTACACCTTC. Protein product: CASSPLPGGRGRNYGYTF.

V and J are TRBV27 and TRBJ1-4; a weak D match, TRBD1 (6 bases). The CDR3 contains 16 residues. Germline values: CDR1 MNHEY, CDR2 SMNVEV (reference sequence). Trimming stripped 6 bases from V and 11 bases from J, with 25 bases between. CDR3: CASSSVGPGRGGKLFF. CDR3 bases: TGTGCCAGCAGCTCGGTCGGCCCGGGCAGGGGAGGGAAACTGTTTTTT.